What follows are 15 T cell receptor beta chains derived from one specimen sequenced in a study of blood T cells in healthy people across ages. With a J-beta primer mix and a sample-barcoded 5' primer, a second PCR ran about 7 to 11 cycles. TCRdb recomputed calls from the 5' RACE reads with MiXCR, one row per CDR3 protein. The data contain about 830,000 distinct CDR3 sequences, roughly 60% of them singletons. The sequencing input was blood. Receptors were obtained from a young man in good health.

The chain employs TRBV27 and TRBJ2-7; D is ambiguous. Germline loops: CDR1 MNHEY, CDR2 SMNVEV (reference sequence). The CDR3 spans 14 residues. Trimming cost V 7 bases and J 4 bases, with 17 bases left between them. The CDR3 DNA sequence: TGTGCCAGCATCCGTCCCCGGAGACGGTACGAGCAGTACTTC. Translation gives CASIRPRRRYEQYF.

The chain recombines TRBV24-1 with TRBJ2-5; D ambiguous. The CDR3 consists of 12 residues. Germline V gene lookup returns CDR1 KGHDR and CDR2 SFDVKD. With 6 bases removed from V and 0 bases from J, the gap between germline ends came to 4 bases. The CDR3 reads CATSSYQETQYF. The CDR3 nucleotides are TGTGCCACCAGTTCGTACCAAGAGACCCAGTACTTC.

This rearrangement joins TRBV30 to TRBJ1-2; weak D call: TRBD1 (5 bases). Germline V gives CDR1 GTSNPN, CDR2 SVGIG (reference sequence). Trimming removed 0 bases at V and 2 bases at J, with 7 bases between. CDR3 length: 13 residues. CDR3 nucleotide sequence: TGTGCCTGGAGTGTTAAGGGGAACTATGGCTACACCTTC. This sequence encodes CAWSVKGNYGYTF.

The chain employs TRBV9 and TRBJ2-7; no clear D. Deletions cut 2 bases from V and 1 base from J, with 16 bases between. The V gene's germline CDR1 is SGDLS and CDR2 YYNGEE. CDR3 length: 16 amino acids. CDR3 nucleotides: TGTGCCAGCAGCGTGGGCCCGAAACTTGGGTCCTACGAGCAGTACTTC. Translating it yields CASSVGPKLGSYEQYF.

This clonotype was observed a few times. The gene calls are TRBV5-1 and TRBJ2-3, with 9 bases identical to TRBD1. The CDR3 sequence is 17 residues long. Germline CDR1 SGHRS, CDR2 YFSETQ. J gave up 2 bases and V 5 bases, and 12 bases lay outside the gene matches. CDR3 residues: CASSRTGVASYTDTQYF. CDR3 coding DNA: TGCGCCAGCAGTAGGACAGGGGTCGCATCTTACACAGATACGCAGTATTTT. The full variable domain, rest sourced from reference TRBV5-1 and TRBJ2-3, is KAGVTQTPRYLIKTRGQQVTLSCSPISGHRSVSWYQQTPGQGLQFLFEYFSETQRNKGNFPGRFSGRQFSNSRSEMNVSTLELGDSALYLCASSRTGVASYTDTQYFGPGTRLTVL.

In its sample, this clonotype was seen a few times. This chain uses TRBV7-2 with TRBJ2-1; TRBD2 aligns across 8 bases. The junction had 23 bases not matched to a gene; V was cut back by 3 bases and J by 7 bases. Germline V gene data show CDR1 as SGHTA and CDR2 as FQGNSA. The CDR3 is made up of 20 amino acids. The CDR3: CASSLLLVGAGLAGPNEQFF. CDR3 DNA sequence: TGTGCCAGCAGCTTGTTGTTGGTAGGGGCCGGACTAGCAGGTCCAAATGAGCAGTTCTTC.

The rearrangement links TRBV11-3 to TRBJ1-2; maybe TRBD1 (6 bases). Between the trimmed V and J ends, which lost 5 bases and 11 bases, there was a span of 18 bases. The CDR3 runs 13 residues. Germline V gene sequence: CDR1 SGHNT, CDR2 YENEEA. The CDR3 reads CASSAAGGREYTF. The CDR3 nucleotides read TGTGCCAGCAGCGCCGCCGGGGGCAGGGAATACACCTTC. Together with reference TRBV11-3 and TRBJ1-2, the CDR3 gives the full variable domain: EAGVVQSPRYKIIEKKQPVAFWCNPISGHNTLYWYLQNLGQGPELLIRYENEEAVDDSQLPKDRFSAERLKGVDSTLKIQPAELGDSAVYLCASSAAGGREYTFGSGTRLTVV.

The V and J genes are TRBV6-1 and TRBJ2-1, with D hard to call. The CDR3 is 12 residues long. The V and J ends lost 10 bases and 4 bases respectively, with 11 bases between them. Looked up from germline, CDR1 is MNHNS and CDR2 is SASEGT. The chain's CDR3 is CANKGPYNEQFF. The DNA for the CDR3 is TGTGCCAACAAAGGACCATACAATGAGCAGTTCTTC.

J is TRBJ1-1 and V is TRBV20-1; maybe TRBD1 (5 bases). Between the trimmed V and J ends, which lost 0 bases and 4 bases, there was a span of 21 bases. Germline V gene lookup returns CDR1 DFQATT and CDR2 SNEGSKA (reference sequence). The CDR3 is 17 residues long. Here the CDR3 DNA reads TGCAGTGCTAGAGATCTGCGCTTCTCGGGGCCTAGCACTGAAGCTTTCTTT. Its translation is CSARDLRFSGPSTEAFF.

The V and J genes are TRBV12-3 or TRBV12-4 and TRBJ1-5, with a possible D match to TRBD1 (5 bases). The V end was cut by 3 bases, the J end by 2 bases, with 11 bases between. This CDR3 has 15 amino acids. In DNA form, the CDR3 reads TGTGCCAGCAGTTTTGGGACGGCAGGCAATCAGCCCCAGCATTTT. It encodes CASSFGTAGNQPQHF.

The chain couples TRBV29-1 to TRBJ2-1, with a tentative D call TRBD2 (5 bases). The germline CDR1 and CDR2 sequences are SQVTM and ANQGSEA. Between the trimmed V and J ends, which lost 4 bases and 0 bases, there was a span of 10 bases. The CDR3 has 14 residues. The CDR3 is CSVGQGSSYNEQFF. DNA for the CDR3: TGCAGCGTTGGGCAAGGGAGCTCCTACAATGAGCAGTTCTTC.

In its sample, this clonotype was seen a few times. The chain combines TRBV29-1 with TRBJ1-2; 7 nucleotides line up with TRBD1. Germline lookup yields CDR1 SQVTM and CDR2 ANQGSEA. There are 14 residues in the CDR3. The ends lost 5 bases at V and 5 bases at J; junction bases unmatched: 11. CDR3 protein: CSVKSPGTEYGYTF. CDR3 bases: TGCAGCGTTAAGAGTCCCGGGACAGAGTATGGCTACACCTTC.

The chain carries TRBV6-8 and TRBJ2-7; D is unclear. From germline, CDR1 is MNHGY and CDR2 SAAAGT. V lost 6 bases and J lost 1, with 7 bases in between. The CDR3 extends over 12 amino acids. The CDR3 loop reads CASRHFSYEQYF. The CDR3 region has the DNA TGTGCCAGCAGACACTTTTCCTACGAGCAGTACTTC.

This clonotype came up a few times. The V and J genes are TRBV7-2 and TRBJ2-1; D possibly uses TRBD1 or TRBD2 (5 bases each). Trimming left V 6 bases short and J 6 bases short, with 12 bases between. Germline V gene data show CDR1 as SGHTA and CDR2 as FQGNSA. This CDR3 is 13 amino acids long. The CDR3 spells CASRIGDGNEQFF. The CDR3 DNA reads TGTGCCAGCAGAATAGGGGACGGCAATGAGCAGTTCTTC.

In its sample, this clonotype was seen a few times. The chain is built from TRBV7-2 and TRBJ1-4, with 8 bases that match TRBD1. The CDR3 consists of 14 residues. Looked up from germline, CDR1 is SGHTA and CDR2 is FQGNSA. V lost 6 bases and J lost 5; bases outside the gene matches: 5. The CDR3, as DNA: TGTGCCAGCAGTCCGGACAGGGTGAATGAAAAACTGTTTTTT. Its translation is CASSPDRVNEKLFF.